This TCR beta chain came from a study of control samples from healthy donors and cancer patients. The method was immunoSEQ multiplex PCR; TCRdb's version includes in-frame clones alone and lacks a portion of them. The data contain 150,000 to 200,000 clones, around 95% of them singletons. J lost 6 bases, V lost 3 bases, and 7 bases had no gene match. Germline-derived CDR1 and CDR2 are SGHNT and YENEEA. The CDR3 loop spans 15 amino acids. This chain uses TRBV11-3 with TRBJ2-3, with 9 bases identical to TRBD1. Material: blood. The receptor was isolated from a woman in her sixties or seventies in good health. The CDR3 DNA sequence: TGTGCCAGCAGCTTCGGGGGGACAGGGATCGATACGCAGTATTTT. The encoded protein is CASSFGGTGIDTQYF.